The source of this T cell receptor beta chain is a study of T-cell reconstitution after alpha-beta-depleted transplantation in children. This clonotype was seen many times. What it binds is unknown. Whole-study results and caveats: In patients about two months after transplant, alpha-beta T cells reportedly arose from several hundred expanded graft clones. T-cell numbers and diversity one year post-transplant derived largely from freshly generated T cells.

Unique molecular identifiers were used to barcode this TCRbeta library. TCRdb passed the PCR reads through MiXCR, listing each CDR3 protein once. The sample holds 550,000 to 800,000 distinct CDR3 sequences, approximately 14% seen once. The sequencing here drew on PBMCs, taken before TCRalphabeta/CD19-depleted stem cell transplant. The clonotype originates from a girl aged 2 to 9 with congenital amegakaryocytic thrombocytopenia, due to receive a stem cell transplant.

The CDR3 DNA sequence: TGTGCCAGCAGTGCTTTGCGGGACAGACGGTCACCCCTCCACTTT. This sequence encodes CASSALRDRRSPLHF. V and J are TRBV12-3 or TRBV12-4 and TRBJ1-6; 7 nucleotides align to TRBD1. The CDR3 has 15 residues. V shed 5 bases, J shed 10 bases, and the junction held 11 bases outside the gene matches.